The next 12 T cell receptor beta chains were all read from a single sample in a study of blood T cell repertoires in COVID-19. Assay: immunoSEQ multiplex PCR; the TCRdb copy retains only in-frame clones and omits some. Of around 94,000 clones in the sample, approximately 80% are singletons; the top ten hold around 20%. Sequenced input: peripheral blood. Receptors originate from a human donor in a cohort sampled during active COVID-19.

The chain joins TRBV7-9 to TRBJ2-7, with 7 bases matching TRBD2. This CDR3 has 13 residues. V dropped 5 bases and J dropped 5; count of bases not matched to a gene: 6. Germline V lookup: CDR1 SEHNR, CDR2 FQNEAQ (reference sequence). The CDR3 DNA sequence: TGTGCCAGCAGCATCGGACTAGAGGACGAGCAGTACTTC. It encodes CASSIGLEDEQYF.

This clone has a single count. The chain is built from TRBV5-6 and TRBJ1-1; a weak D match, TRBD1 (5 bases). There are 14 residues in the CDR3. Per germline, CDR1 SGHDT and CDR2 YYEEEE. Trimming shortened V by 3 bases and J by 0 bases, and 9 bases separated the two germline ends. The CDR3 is CASSWGGMNTEAFF. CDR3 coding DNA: TGTGCCAGCAGCTGGGGGGGAATGAACACTGAAGCTTTCTTT.

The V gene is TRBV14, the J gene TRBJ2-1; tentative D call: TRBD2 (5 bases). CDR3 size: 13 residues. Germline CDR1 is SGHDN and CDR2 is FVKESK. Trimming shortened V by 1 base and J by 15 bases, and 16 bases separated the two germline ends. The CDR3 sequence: CASSQGLGDGLFF. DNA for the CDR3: TGTGCCAGCAGCCAAGGATTGGGAGATGGCTTGTTCTTC.

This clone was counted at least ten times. CDR3: CASSEPAYSVTYEQYF. CDR3 DNA: TGTGCCAGCAGTGAACCAGCGTATAGCGTCACCTACGAGCAGTACTTC. The J gene is TRBJ2-7, the V gene TRBV2; tentatively, D is TRBD2 (5 bases). Trimming removed 2 bases from V and 2 bases from J, with 16 bases in between. The germline V gene has CDR1 SNHLY and CDR2 FYNNEI. The CDR3 runs to 16 residues.

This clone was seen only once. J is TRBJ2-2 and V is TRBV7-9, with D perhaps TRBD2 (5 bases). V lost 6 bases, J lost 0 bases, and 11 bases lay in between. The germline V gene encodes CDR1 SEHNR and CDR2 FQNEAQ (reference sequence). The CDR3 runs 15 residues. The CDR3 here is CASRKSGANTGELFF. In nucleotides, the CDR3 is TGTGCCAGCAGGAAGTCCGGGGCGAACACCGGGGAGCTGTTTTTT.

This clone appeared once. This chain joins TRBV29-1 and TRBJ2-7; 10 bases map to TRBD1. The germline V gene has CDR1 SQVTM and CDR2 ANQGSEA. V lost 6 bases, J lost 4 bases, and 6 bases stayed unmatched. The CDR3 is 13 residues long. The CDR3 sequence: CSVRTGGRYEQYF. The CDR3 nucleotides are TGCAGCGTCCGGACAGGGGGACGATACGAGCAGTACTTC.

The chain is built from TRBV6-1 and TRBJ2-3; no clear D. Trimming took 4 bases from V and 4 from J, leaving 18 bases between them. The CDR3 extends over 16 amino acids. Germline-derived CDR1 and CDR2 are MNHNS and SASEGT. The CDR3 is CASSARSPNKPDTQYF. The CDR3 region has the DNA TGTGCCAGCAGTGCTCGGTCACCGAATAAGCCAGATACGCAGTATTTT.

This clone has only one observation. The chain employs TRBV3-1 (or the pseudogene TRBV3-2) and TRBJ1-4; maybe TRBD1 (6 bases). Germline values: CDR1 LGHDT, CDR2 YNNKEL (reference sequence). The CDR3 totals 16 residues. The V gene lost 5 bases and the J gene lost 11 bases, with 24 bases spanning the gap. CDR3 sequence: CASSSGLGGSNPKLFF. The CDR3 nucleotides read TGTGCCAGCAGCTCCGGGTTAGGGGGAAGCAATCCGAAACTGTTTTTT.

CDR3 protein: CASSLTGAIYEQYF. As DNA, the CDR3 is TGTGCCAGCAGTTTGACAGGGGCTATCTACGAGCAGTACTTC. The chain recombines TRBV28 with TRBJ2-7; 8 bases match TRBD1. Trimming removed 3 bases from V and 3 bases from J; junction bases left unmatched: 4. Germline CDR1 MDHEN, CDR2 SYDVKM. CDR3 size: 14 residues.

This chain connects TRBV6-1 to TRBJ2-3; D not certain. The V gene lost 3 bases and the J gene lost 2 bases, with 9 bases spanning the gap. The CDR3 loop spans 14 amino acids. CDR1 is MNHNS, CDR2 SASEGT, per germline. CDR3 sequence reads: CASSDFSFTDTQYF. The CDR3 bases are TGTGCCAGCAGTGATTTCTCGTTCACAGATACGCAGTATTTT.

Here the CDR3 reads CASSQDRSTDTQYF. The DNA of the CDR3 is TGTGCCAGCAGCCAAGACCGGAGCACAGATACGCAGTATTTT. The chain employs TRBV4-2 and TRBJ2-3; D is unresolved. In germline, CDR1 is LGHNA, CDR2 YNFKEQ. CDR3 size: 14 residues. Between the trimmed V and J ends, which lost 0 bases and 0 bases, there was a span of 4 bases.

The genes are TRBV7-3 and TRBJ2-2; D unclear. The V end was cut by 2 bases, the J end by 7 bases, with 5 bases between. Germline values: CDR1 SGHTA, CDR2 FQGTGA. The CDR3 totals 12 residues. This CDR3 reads CASSLFGGELFF. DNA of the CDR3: TGTGCCAGCAGCTTATTCGGCGGGGAGCTGTTTTTT.